This T cell receptor (beta chain) was captured in a study of PD-L1 blockade in urothelial cancer. Clones were read by immunoSEQ multiplex PCR, and TCRdb kept only the in-frame ones, dropping some. The profile shows around 87,000 clones, around four fifths of them singletons. Germline V lookup: CDR1 SGHRS, CDR2 YFSETQ. The CDR3 loop spans 12 amino acids. V lost 4 bases to trimming and J lost 5 bases, with 8 bases between them. The time point denotes: peripheral blood 6 weeks after treatment start. The sequence derives from a man in his 70s with urothelial cancer. The rearrangement links TRBV5-1 to TRBJ2-3, with unresolved D. The sample consisted of PBMCs, taken around atezolizumab (anti-PD-L1) treatment. The CDR3 DNA reads TGCGCCAGCAGCGCAACCGGAGATACGCAGTATTTT. Its protein product is CASSATGDTQYF.